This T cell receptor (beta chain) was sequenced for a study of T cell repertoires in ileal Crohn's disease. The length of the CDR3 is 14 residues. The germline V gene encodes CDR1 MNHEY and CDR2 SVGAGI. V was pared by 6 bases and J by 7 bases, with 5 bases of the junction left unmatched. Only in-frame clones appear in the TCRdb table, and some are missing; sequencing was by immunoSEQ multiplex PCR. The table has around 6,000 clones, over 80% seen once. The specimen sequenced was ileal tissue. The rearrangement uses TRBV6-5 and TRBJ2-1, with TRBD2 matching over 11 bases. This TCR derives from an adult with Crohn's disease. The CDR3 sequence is CASRTSGSINEQFF. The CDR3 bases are TGTGCCAGCAGAACTAGCGGGAGTATAAATGAGCAGTTCTTC.